The present T cell receptor (beta chain) was sequenced within a study of OX40 agonist ivuxolimab in advanced cancers. The overall study: Those treated in dose escalation had hepatocellular carcinoma, melanoma, renal cell cancer or head and neck cancer. Study outcomes and limitations: At 0.1 to 3.0 mg/kg and by week 6, clonal expansion occurred in CD4+ and CD8+ blood T cells. Individuals who were partial responders at 0.1-3.0 mg/kg had clonal expansion that ranked among the lowest.

The CDR3 is 16 amino acids. Germline CDR1 MNHEY, CDR2 SMNVEV (reference sequence). Trimming took 6 bases from V and 7 from J, leaving 21 bases between them. As for this clone: As yet, its antigen is unknown.

Method: immunoSEQ multiplex PCR; TCRdb's copy keeps in-frame clones and lacks some. The table shows about 47,000 clones, with under 90% occurring only once. Sequenced here: CD4+ or CD8+ T cells sorted from blood, sampled in a trial of the OX40 agonist ivuxolimab. The sequence derives from an adult with an advanced solid tumor such as melanoma, head and neck, liver or kidney cancer. The chain recombines TRBV27 with TRBJ2-2; D might be TRBD1 (6 bases). The CDR3 is CASSPGTSPIDGELFF. For the CDR3, the DNA is TGTGCCAGCAGCCCCGGGACAAGCCCCATCGACGGGGAGCTGTTTTTT.